The clone carrying this T cell receptor beta chain was detected only a few times. The sample originates from a study of beta chain features in type 1 diabetes. Expressed TCRB transcripts were sequenced after all isolated RNA was converted to cDNA. The method was immunoSEQ multiplex PCR; TCRdb's version includes in-frame clones alone and lacks a portion of them. This repertoire shows 140,000 or so clones, 7% to 10% found once; its top ten account for 0.6% to 0.85%. The V end was cut by 1 base, the J end by 0 bases, with 12 bases between. Germline V gene sequence: CDR1 MGHRA, CDR2 YSYEKL. The CDR3 is 16 amino acids.

This receptor was obtained from a young man in good health. V is TRBV4-1 and J is TRBJ1-2, with D uncertain. Sequencing was performed on central memory CD4+ T cells from blood. The CDR3 DNA reads TGCGCCAGCAGCCAAGCTCTGGTGGGCACTAACTATGGCTACACCTTC. Residues: CASSQALVGTNYGYTF.